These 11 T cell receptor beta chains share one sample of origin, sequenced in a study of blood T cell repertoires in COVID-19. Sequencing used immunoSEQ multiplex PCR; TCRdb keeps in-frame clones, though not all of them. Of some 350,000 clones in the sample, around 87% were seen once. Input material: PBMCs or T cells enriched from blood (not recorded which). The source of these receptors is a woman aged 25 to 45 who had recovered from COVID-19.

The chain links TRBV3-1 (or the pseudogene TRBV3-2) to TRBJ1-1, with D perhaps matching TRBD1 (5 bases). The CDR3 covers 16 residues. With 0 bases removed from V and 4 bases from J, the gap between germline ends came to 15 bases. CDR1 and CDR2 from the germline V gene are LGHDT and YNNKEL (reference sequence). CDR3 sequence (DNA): TGTGCCAGCAGCCAAGATCTAGGCAGGGTGGTCACTGAAGCTTTCTTT. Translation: CASSQDLGRVVTEAFF.

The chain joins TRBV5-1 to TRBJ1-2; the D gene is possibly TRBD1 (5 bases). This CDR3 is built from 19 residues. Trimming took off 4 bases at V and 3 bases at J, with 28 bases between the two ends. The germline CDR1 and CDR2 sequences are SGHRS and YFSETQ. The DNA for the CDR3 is TGCGCCAGCAGCGCTAGAAGGGCGGGACCCTTGTTTGGGGACTATGGCTACACCTTC. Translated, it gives CASSARRAGPLFGDYGYTF. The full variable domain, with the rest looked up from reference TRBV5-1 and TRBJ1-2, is KAGVTQTPRYLIKTRGQQVTLSCSPISGHRSVSWYQQTPGQGLQFLFEYFSETQRNKGNFPGRFSGRQFSNSRSEMNVSTLELGDSALYLCASSARRAGPLFGDYGYTFGSGTRLTVV.

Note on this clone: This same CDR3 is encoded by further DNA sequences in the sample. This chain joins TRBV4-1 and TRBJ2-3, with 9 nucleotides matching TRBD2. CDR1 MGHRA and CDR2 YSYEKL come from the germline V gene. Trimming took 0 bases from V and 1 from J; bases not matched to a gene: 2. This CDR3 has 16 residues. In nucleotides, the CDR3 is TGCGCCAGCAGCCAAGATCCTAGCGGGGGCACAGATACGCAGTATTTT. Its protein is CASSQDPSGGTDTQYF.

In nucleotides, the CDR3 is TGTGCCAGCATCGAGGACAGGGAAGCATATGGCTACACCTTC. Encoded protein: CASIEDREAYGYTF. V and J are TRBV2 and TRBJ1-2, with 8 bases lining up with TRBD1. CDR3 length equals 14 residues. The germline V gene encodes CDR1 SNHLY and CDR2 FYNNEI. J lost 5 bases, V lost 7 bases, and 9 bases had no gene match.

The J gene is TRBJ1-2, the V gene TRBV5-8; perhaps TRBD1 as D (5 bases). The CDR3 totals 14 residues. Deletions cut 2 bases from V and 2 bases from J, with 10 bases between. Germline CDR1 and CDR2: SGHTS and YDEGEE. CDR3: CASSFWGNNYGYTF. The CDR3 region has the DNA TGTGCCAGCAGCTTTTGGGGCAACAACTATGGCTACACCTTC.

CDR3: CASSSGVYSPLHF. CDR3 nucleotides: TGTGCCAGCAGTTCGGGAGTTTATTCACCCCTCCACTTT. The chain combines TRBV6-5 with TRBJ1-6; D gene unclear. Trimming left V 4 bases short and J 8 bases short, with 9 bases between. The V gene's germline CDR1 is MNHEY and CDR2 SVGAGI. CDR3 length equals 13 residues.

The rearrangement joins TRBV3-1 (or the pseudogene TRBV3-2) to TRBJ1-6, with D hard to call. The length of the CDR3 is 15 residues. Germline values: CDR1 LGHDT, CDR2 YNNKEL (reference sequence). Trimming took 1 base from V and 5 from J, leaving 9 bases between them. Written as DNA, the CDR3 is TGTGCCAGCAGCCAAGTCGGAGCAAATAATTCACCCCTCCACTTT. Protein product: CASSQVGANNSPLHF.

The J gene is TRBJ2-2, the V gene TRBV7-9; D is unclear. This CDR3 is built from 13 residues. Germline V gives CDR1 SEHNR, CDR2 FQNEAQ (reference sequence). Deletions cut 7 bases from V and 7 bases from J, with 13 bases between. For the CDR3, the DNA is TGTGCCAGCACCCCGTCCCTCTTCGGGGAGCTGTTTTTT. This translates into CASTPSLFGELFF. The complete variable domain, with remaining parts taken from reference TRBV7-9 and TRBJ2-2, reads DTGVSQNPRHKITKRGQNVTFRCDPISEHNRLYWYRQTLGQGPEFLTYFQNEAQLEKSRLLSDRFSAERPKGSFSTLEIQRTEQGDSAMYLCASTPSLFGELFFGEGSRLTVL.

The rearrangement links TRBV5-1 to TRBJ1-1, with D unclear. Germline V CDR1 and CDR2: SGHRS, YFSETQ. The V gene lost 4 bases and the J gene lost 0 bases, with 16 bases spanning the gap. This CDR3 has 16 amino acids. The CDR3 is CASSLRTLLMNTEAFF. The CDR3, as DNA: TGCGCCAGCAGCCTGAGGACTCTATTGATGAACACTGAAGCTTTCTTT.

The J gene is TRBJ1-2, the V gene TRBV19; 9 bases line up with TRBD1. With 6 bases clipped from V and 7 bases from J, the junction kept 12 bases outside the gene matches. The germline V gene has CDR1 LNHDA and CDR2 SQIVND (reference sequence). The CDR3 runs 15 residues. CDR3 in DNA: TGTGCCAGTAGACTAAGGGTCGGACAGGGGATTGGCTACACCTTC. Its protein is CASRLRVGQGIGYTF.

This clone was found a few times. This CDR3 is CASSESLDRSRQPQHF. The CDR3 DNA reads TGTGCCAGCAGTGAATCATTGGACAGATCAAGGCAGCCCCAGCATTTT. The chain employs TRBV2 and TRBJ1-5; D is perhaps TRBD1 (6 bases). The V end was cut by 2 bases, the J end by 7 bases, with 18 bases between. CDR1 SNHLY and CDR2 FYNNEI come from the germline V gene. CDR3 length: 16 amino acids.